The 23 T cell receptor beta chains given below trace back to one sample, sequenced in a study of PD-1 blockade in classical Hodgkin lymphoma. Relapse was seen in all patients after autologous stem cell transplantation, and brentuximab vedotin exposure was variable. Sequencing was performed with immunoSEQ multiplex PCR; in TCRdb, only in-frame clones are kept and a portion is missing. Of about 34,000 clones listed, just over 75% are singletons. This sample comprised peripheral blood mononuclear cells (PBMCs), obtained before the second cycle of nivolumab. The receptor source for this set is a human donor with classical Hodgkin lymphoma.

The chain couples TRBV10-2 to TRBJ1-2; no reliable D call. The CDR3 has 13 amino acids. Germline V gene lookup returns CDR1 WSHSY and CDR2 SAAADI. The V gene lost 2 bases and the J gene lost 8 bases, with 12 bases spanning the gap. CDR3 loop: CASSEGMVSGYTF. DNA of the CDR3: TGCGCCAGCAGTGAGGGGATGGTCTCGGGCTACACCTTC.

This clone came up a few times. The chain has TRBV5-1 and TRBJ2-3, with TRBD1 identical over 9 bases. This CDR3 is 16 amino acids long. The V gene end was trimmed by 0 bases and the J gene end by 6 bases; junction bases not matched to a gene: 8. Germline V gives CDR1 SGHRS, CDR2 YFSETQ. The CDR3 sequence: CASSLALGTGPDTQYF. CDR3 coding DNA: TGCGCCAGCAGCTTGGCCCTCGGGACAGGGCCGGATACGCAGTATTTT.

The J gene is TRBJ1-5, the V gene TRBV6-5; TRBD1 is a possible D gene (6 bases). The CDR3 covers 14 residues. V was clipped by 5 bases and J by 5 bases, with 13 bases between them. Germline CDR1 is MNHEY and CDR2 is SVGAGI. The CDR3 loop reads CASSRGGADQPQHF. CDR3 bases: TGTGCCAGCAGTCGCGGGGGGGCCGATCAGCCCCAGCATTTT.

The V call is TRBV29-1, the J call TRBJ2-5, with TRBD2 matching 8 bases. Germline V lookup: CDR1 SQVTM, CDR2 ANQGSEA. CDR3 size: 13 residues. The V and J ends lost 5 bases and 3 bases, in that order; junction bases with no gene match: 5. CDR3 amino acids: CSVSAGAEETQYF. Here the CDR3 DNA reads TGCAGCGTTTCAGCGGGGGCTGAAGAGACCCAGTACTTC.

The chain is built from TRBV10-3 and TRBJ1-2, with TRBD1 identical over 11 bases. This CDR3 is 17 amino acids long. J gave up 6 bases and V 3 bases, and 12 bases lay outside the gene matches. Per the germline V gene, CDR1 is ENHRY and CDR2 is SYGVKD. The CDR3 loop is CAISDGQGASGVDGYTF. Written as DNA, the CDR3 is TGTGCCATCAGTGACGGACAGGGGGCTAGCGGGGTTGATGGCTACACCTTC.

V usage is TRBV2 and J usage is TRBJ1-5; D perhaps matches TRBD1 (5 bases). V gave up 2 bases and J gave up 3 bases, with 8 bases separating them. The CDR3 has 14 amino acids. The germline V gene encodes CDR1 SNHLY and CDR2 FYNNEI. The CDR3 protein is CASSELTDNQPQHF. For the CDR3, the DNA is TGTGCCAGCAGTGAATTGACAGACAATCAGCCCCAGCATTTT.

The V and J genes are TRBV27 and TRBJ2-1, with D perhaps being TRBD1 or TRBD2 (6 bases each). Germline CDR1 MNHEY, CDR2 SMNVEV (reference sequence). CDR3 length equals 14 residues. V was pared by 6 bases and J by 10 bases, with 19 bases between. The CDR3 sequence: CASSGGSGLVEQFF. The CDR3 DNA reads TGTGCCAGCAGCGGGGGCAGTGGGTTGGTGGAGCAGTTCTTC.

The table lists this clone with a count of one. The chain couples TRBV30 to TRBJ2-5; TRBD1 agrees at 11 bases. J gave up 4 bases and V 5 bases, and 3 bases lay outside the gene matches. CDR3 length: 13 residues. The germline gives CDR1 GTSNPN, CDR2 SVGIG (reference sequence). This chain's CDR3 is CAWPGTGGETQYF. The CDR3 coding sequence is TGTGCCTGGCCAGGGACAGGGGGAGAGACCCAGTACTTC. Full variable domain (missing parts from reference TRBV30 and TRBJ2-5): SQTIHQWPATLVQPVGSPLSLECTVEGTSNPNLYWYRQAAGRGLQLLFYSVGIGQISSEVPQNLSASRPQDRQFILSSKKLLLSDSGFYLCAWPGTGGETQYFGPGTRLLVL.

In this sample, this clone turned up once. The chain links TRBV6-1 to TRBJ1-1; D uncertain. Trimming removed 3 bases at V and 0 bases at J, with 11 bases between. This CDR3 spans 15 amino acids. CDR1 MNHNS and CDR2 SASEGT come from the germline V gene. In nucleotides, the CDR3 is TGTGCCAGCAGTGACTCCAGAAGAATGAACACTGAAGCTTTCTTT. Protein sequence: CASSDSRRMNTEAFF.

The rearrangement links TRBV21-1 to TRBJ2-3; the table's D gene call, TRBD2, was not cross checked with the DNA. TRBV21-1 is listed as a pseudogene. There are 15 residues in the CDR3. CDR3 sequence: CAPLGSGGRSDTQYF. The CDR3 DNA reads TGTGCCCCCCTGGGGAGCGGGGGGAGGTCAGATACGCAGTATTTT.

The chain joins TRBV6-5 to TRBJ1-5; no firm D call. This CDR3 contains 16 residues. V lost 3 bases and J lost 4, with 16 bases in between. The germline V gene has CDR1 MNHEY and CDR2 SVGAGI. The DNA for the CDR3 is TGTGCCAGCAGTTATAATGTAAGGGAAAATAATCAGCCCCAGCATTTT. Translated, it gives CASSYNVRENNQPQHF.

The chain employs TRBV11-2 and TRBJ2-7, with D perhaps matching TRBD1 or TRBD2 (5 bases each). Germline lookup yields CDR1 SGHAT and CDR2 FQNNGV. The CDR3 length is 12 residues. Trimming left V 4 bases short and J 3 bases short, with 7 bases between. CDR3 protein: CASSWDGYEQYF. The CDR3 nucleotides read TGTGCCAGCAGCTGGGACGGCTACGAGCAGTACTTC.

This clone was seen once. The chain carries TRBV7-9 and TRBJ2-1; D could derive from TRBD1 or TRBD2 (5 bases each). The CDR3 runs to 15 residues. V was cut by 3 bases and J by 8 bases, with 17 bases left in between. The germline V gene encodes CDR1 SEHNR and CDR2 FQNEAQ (reference sequence). As DNA, the CDR3 is TGTGCCAGCAGCTTCATGGGGACCGAAAACGATGAGCAGTTCTTC. Translation gives CASSFMGTENDEQFF.

The V call is TRBV7-2, the J call TRBJ2-7; no clear D gene. V lost 5 bases and J lost 2, with 10 bases in between. Germline V gene lookup returns CDR1 SGHTA and CDR2 FQGNSA. The CDR3 totals 13 residues. CDR3 sequence: CASSQPATYEQYF. Here the CDR3 DNA reads TGTGCCAGCAGCCAGCCGGCCACCTACGAGCAGTACTTC.

In its sample, this clone was seen a few times. V gene TRBV7-9 combines with J gene TRBJ1-4, with 7 bases identical to TRBD1. CDR1 is SEHNR, CDR2 FQNEAQ, per germline (reference sequence). Trimming took 5 bases from V and 8 from J; bases not matched to a gene: 8. This CDR3 is 14 amino acids long. The CDR3 bases are TGTGCCAGCAGCGCAGGGGGGTGGGAAGAAAAACTGTTTTTT. It translates to CASSAGGWEEKLFF. Drawing the rest from reference TRBV7-9 and TRBJ1-4, the complete variable domain is DTGVSQNPRHKITKRGQNVTFRCDPISEHNRLYWYRQTLGQGPEFLTYFQNEAQLEKSRLLSDRFSAERPKGSFSTLEIQRTEQGDSAMYLCASSAGGWEEKLFFGSGTQLSVL.

This chain connects TRBV11-2 to TRBJ2-5; D not certain. The CDR3 is 14 residues long. Trimming removed 1 base at V and 5 bases at J, with 11 bases between. Germline lookup yields CDR1 SGHAT and CDR2 FQNNGV. The CDR3, as DNA: TGTGCCAGCAGCTTAGGGTTCCTTAAGGAGACCCAGTACTTC. This gives the protein CASSLGFLKETQYF.

This clone appeared once. This sequence joins TRBV7-8 and TRBJ1-3; D call uncertain. Germline V gene data show CDR1 as SGHVS and CDR2 as FQNEAQ. The CDR3 spans 11 residues. Trimming cost V 9 bases and J 8 bases, with 11 bases left between them. The CDR3 nucleotides read TGTGCCAGTCGATCCGGGGACACCATATATTTT. Residues: CASRSGDTIYF. The full variable domain, in which reference TRBV7-8 and TRBJ1-3 provide the parts outside the CDR3, is GAGVSQSPRYKVAKRGQDVALRCDPISGHVSLFWYQQALGQGPEFLTYFQNEAQLDKSGLPSDRFFAERPEGSVSTLKIQRTQQEDSAVYLCASRSGDTIYFGEGSWLTVV.

This clone was seen just once. This sequence joins TRBV5-8 and TRBJ2-1; D not certain. The V gene lost 4 bases and the J gene lost 0 bases, with 17 bases spanning the gap. Germline CDR1 reads SGHTS; CDR2 reads YDEGEE. This CDR3 has 17 amino acids. CDR3 region: CASSLLSYPSSYNEQFF. The CDR3 nucleotides read TGTGCCAGCAGCCTCCTCTCCTACCCGAGCTCCTACAATGAGCAGTTCTTC.

To note about this clone: The germline gene is not matched at one end of the junction; a read error may be the cause. The V and J genes are TRBV5-4 and TRBJ2-7, with D possibly being TRBD1 (6 bases). The germline gives CDR1 SGHNT, CDR2 YYREEE (reference sequence). CDR3 size: 15 residues. For the CDR3, the DNA is TGCGCCAGCAGCCAAGAAGGACAGCTTTCCTACGAGCAGTACTTC. This translates into CASSQEGQLSYEQYF. Based on the CDR3 plus reference TRBV5-4 and TRBJ2-7, the full variable domain is ETGVTQSPTHLIKTRGQQVTLRCSSQSGHNTVSWYQQALGQGPQFIFQYYREEENGRGNFPPRFSGLQFPNYSSELNVNALELDDSALYLCASSQEGQLSYEQYFGPGTRLTVT.

In DNA form, the CDR3 reads TGTGCCAGCAGTCGAGGGGGGCCTCGCGGGGAGCTGTTTTTT. Translation: CASSRGGPRGELFF. The chain employs TRBV7-8 and TRBJ2-2, with D tentatively TRBD1 or TRBD2 (6 bases each). The CDR3 contains 14 residues. V was trimmed by 6 bases and J by 7 bases, leaving 15 bases between them. The germline CDR1 and CDR2 sequences are SGHVS and FQNEAQ.

This clone was observed a handful of times. The V call is TRBV27, the J call TRBJ1-4; TRBD1 aligns across 7 bases. The germline V gene encodes CDR1 MNHEY and CDR2 SMNVEV (reference sequence). Trimming took 5 bases from V and 4 from J; bases not matched to a gene: 4. The CDR3 is 14 residues long. CDR3 DNA sequence: TGTGCCAGCAGTCGCAGGGGGGGTAATGAAAAACTGTTTTTT. Protein sequence: CASSRRGGNEKLFF.

The chain employs TRBV6-1 and TRBJ1-2; 7 nucleotides agree with TRBD1. V shed 6 bases, J shed 6 bases, and the junction held 7 bases outside the gene matches. The CDR3 loop spans 13 amino acids. Germline V lookup: CDR1 MNHNS, CDR2 SASEGT. The CDR3 bases are TGTGCCAGCAGCGTCCAGGGGGAAGATGGCTACACCTTC. Protein product: CASSVQGEDGYTF.

This rearrangement joins TRBV7-3 to TRBJ2-1, with TRBD2 matching over 7 bases. The CDR3 is 15 residues long. The V and J ends lost 2 bases and 4 bases, in that order; junction bases with no gene match: 5. The germline gives CDR1 SGHTA, CDR2 FQGTGA. CDR3 sequence reads: CASSLAAGTYNEQFF. CDR3 in DNA: TGTGCCAGCAGCTTAGCAGCGGGGACTTACAATGAGCAGTTCTTC.